This T cell receptor (beta chain) comes out of a study of blood T cell repertoires in COVID-19. Some clones are missing from TCRdb's copy, which holds only in-frame ones; the method was immunoSEQ multiplex PCR. In the table there are around 450,000 clones, 90% of which are singletons. This clone occurred a few times. This CDR3 contains 15 residues. The germline V and J ends were trimmed by 5 bases and 2 bases, with 13 bases remaining between them. CDR1 MNHEY and CDR2 SVGAGI come from the germline V gene. The chain uses TRBV6-5 and TRBJ1-5, with D possibly TRBD1 on 6 matching bases. The sequencing input was PBMCs or T cells enriched from blood (not recorded which). This TCR was recovered from a man in his late teens or twenties who had recovered from COVID-19. CDR3: CASSRQEAGNQPQHF. The DNA of the CDR3 is TGTGCCAGCAGTAGACAGGAGGCTGGCAATCAGCCCCAGCATTTT.